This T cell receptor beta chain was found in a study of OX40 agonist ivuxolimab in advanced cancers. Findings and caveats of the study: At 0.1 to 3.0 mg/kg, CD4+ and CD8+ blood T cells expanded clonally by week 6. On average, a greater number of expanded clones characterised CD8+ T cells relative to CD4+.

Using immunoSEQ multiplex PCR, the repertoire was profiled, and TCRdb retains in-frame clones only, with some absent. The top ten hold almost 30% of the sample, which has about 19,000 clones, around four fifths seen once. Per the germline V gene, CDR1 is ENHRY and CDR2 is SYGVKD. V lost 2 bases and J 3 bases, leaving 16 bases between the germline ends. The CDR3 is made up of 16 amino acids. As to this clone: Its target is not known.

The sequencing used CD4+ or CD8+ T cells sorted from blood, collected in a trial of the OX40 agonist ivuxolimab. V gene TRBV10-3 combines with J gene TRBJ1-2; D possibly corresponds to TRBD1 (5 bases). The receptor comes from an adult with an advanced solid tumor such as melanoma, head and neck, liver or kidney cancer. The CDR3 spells CAISEIGEGEHYGYTF. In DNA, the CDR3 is TGTGCCATCAGTGAGATTGGGGAAGGGGAACACTATGGCTACACCTTC.